Listed below are T cell receptor beta chains from one sample, sequenced in a study of blood T cells in healthy people across ages. TCRdb fed the 5' RACE reads into MiXCR, producing one record per CDR3 protein. The sample has 1.2 million to 1.5 million distinct CDR3 sequences, approximately 59% seen once. Sequenced material: blood. The receptor source for this set is a man aged 18 to 30 in good health. The CDR3 runs from the conserved cysteine through the conserved F or W. D genes are given only for firm matches. Clone size is shown for a subset of rows, as once, few, many or a class of expanded clone.

TRBV20-1	TRBD2	-	TRBJ2-5	TGCAGTGCTAGTCGTTTCCTAGCGGGGCAAGAGACCCAGTACTTC	CSASRFLAGQETQYF
TRBV20-1	TRBD2	-	TRBJ2-7	TGCAGTGCTTACGAAGCGGGAAGGAGCTCCTACGAGCAGTACTTC	CSAYEAGRSSYEQYF
TRBV5-6	TRBD2	-	TRBJ2-1	TGTGCCAGCAGCATGAGACTAGCGGGAATTGGGAATGAGCAGTTCTTC	CASSMRLAGIGNEQFF
TRBV6-2/TRBV6-3	-	-	TRBJ2-1	TGTGCCAGCAGTACCCACTATTTCTACTACAATGAGCAGTTCTTC	CASSTHYFYYNEQFF
TRBV4-3	-	-	TRBJ2-3	TGCGCCAGCAGCCAAGAAGTAGCAGCGAATACGCAGTATTTT	CASSQEVAANTQYF
TRBV29-1	TRBD1	-	TRBJ2-7	TGCAGCGTTGGACCGACAGGGACGATCTACGAGCAGTACTTC	CSVGPTGTIYEQYF
TRBV9	TRBD1	-	TRBJ2-3	TGTGCCAGCAGCGTAGGGGCGGCAGGGGGAGATACGCAGTATTTT	CASSVGAAGGDTQYF
TRBV7-9	TRBD1	-	TRBJ2-7	TGTGCCAGCAGCAAAGTGGGGACAGGTCCCAGCTCCTACGAGCAGTACTTC	CASSKVGTGPSSYEQYF
TRBV20-1	TRBD2	-	TRBJ2-5	TGCAGTGCTAGAGGGACTAGCGGAAGAATCCAAGAGACCCAGTACTTC	CSARGTSGRIQETQYF
TRBV3-1	-	once	TRBJ2-6	TGTGCCAGCAGCCAGATGGGTAGCTCTGGGGCCAACGTCCTGACTTTC	CASSQMGSSGANVLTF
TRBV7-8	-	-	TRBJ2-3	TGTGCCAGCAGCTTATACGACAGAAGCACAGATACGCAGTATTTT	CASSLYDRSTDTQYF
TRBV12-3/TRBV12-4	TRBD1	-	TRBJ2-5	TGTGCCAGCAGTCAGGACAGGGCCGCCGCAGAGACCCAGTACTTC	CASSQDRAAAETQYF
TRBV6-2/TRBV6-3	TRBD2	-	TRBJ2-1	TGTGCCAGCAGTAGATTAGCGGGGGGGCCTGGGGATGAGCAGTTCTTC	CASSRLAGGPGDEQFF
TRBV6-2/TRBV6-3	TRBD2	few	TRBJ2-7	TGTGCCAGCAGCCCCAGCGGAACTAGCGGGAACGAGCAGTACTTC	CASSPSGTSGNEQYF
TRBV10-3	TRBD2	few	TRBJ2-5	TGTGCCATCAGTGACCGAGGACTAGCGGGAGAGACCCAGTACTTC	CAISDRGLAGETQYF
TRBV5-4	-	few	TRBJ2-3	TGTGCCAGCAGCCCGTGGGGAGATACGCAGTATTTT	CASSPWGDTQYF
TRBV25-1	-	-	TRBJ1-2	TGTGCCAGCAGGAGCAGAAACAACTATGGCTACACCTTC	CASRSRNNYGYTF
TRBV5-6	TRBD2	-	TRBJ2-1	TGTGCCGGCAGCGCATTACTAGCGGGGCCACACAATGAGCAGTTCTTC	CAGSALLAGPHNEQFF
TRBV6-2/TRBV6-3	-	-	TRBJ1-2	TGTGCCAGCAAAGAGGCGGGGTCGTATGGTTACACCTTC	CASKEAGSYGYTF
TRBV10-3	-	few	TRBJ2-7	TGTGCCATCAGTACCGCATACGAGCAGTACTTC	CAISTAYEQYF
TRBV6-6	TRBD1	once	TRBJ1-2	TGTGCCAGCAGTTATGACAGGGCTATTACGGCTGGCTACACCTTC	CASSYDRAITAGYTF
TRBV5-8	-	few	TRBJ2-1	TGTGCCAGCAGCTTGATGAGAAATGAGCAGTTCTTC	CASSLMRNEQFF
TRBV29-1	-	-	TRBJ1-1	TGCAGCGTTGAAAAAGACTTCTCGAACACTGAAGCTTTCTTT	CSVEKDFSNTEAFF